This TCR beta chain was sequenced during a study of shared clonotypes between healthy human individuals. This CDR3 has 16 amino acids. V gave up 0 bases and J gave up 4 bases, with 16 bases separating them. CDR1 and CDR2 from the germline V gene are MNHNS and SASEGT. The naive CD8 fraction comprised CD45RO-negative cells positively selected for CCR7 and excluded terminally differentiated effector memory CD45RA+ cells. Data came from immunoSEQ multiplex PCR; TCRdb stores just in-frame clones and leaves some out. The sample comprises approximately 840,000 clones, about 97% of which are singletons, and over 0.2% rests with the top ten.

The receptor's source is a man aged 30 to 39 in good health. Sequenced: naive CD8+ T cells sorted from blood. V is TRBV6-1 and J is TRBJ2-7, with a tentative D call TRBD1 (6 bases). The CDR3 is CASSEARGREKYEQYF. The CDR3 nucleotides read TGTGCCAGCAGTGAAGCGAGGGGGAGAGAGAAGTACGAGCAGTACTTC.